Listed below are T cell receptor beta chains from one sample, sequenced in a study of molecular identifiers for immune sequencing clone quantification. In TCRdb, the PCR reads were re-called with MiXCR into one record per CDR3 protein. The sample has tens of thousands of distinct CDR3 sequences, under 20% seen once. Material: naive CD8+ T cells from blood, with Jurkat cell RNA spiked in. Source of these receptors: a human donor in good health. Some libraries in this study had Jurkat cell RNA spiked in. Each CDR3 is given with its conserved first and last residue. D genes are given only for firm matches. A row's size may be missing; if present it is once, few, many or a size class.

>TRBD1|TRBV2|TRBJ1-1|many
TGTGCCAGCAAAGAGGGGGCCAACACTGAAGCTTTCTTT
CASKEGANTEAFF
>TRBD2|TRBV7-2|TRBJ2-5|medium-sized
TGTGCCAGCAGCCCAGAAGGGGAGGGACTAGCGGCCCAACAAGAGACCCAGTACTTC
CASSPEGEGLAAQQETQYF
>TRBD1|TRBV5-5|TRBJ1-1|many
TGTGCCAGCAGCCCCCTTTCTGAACAGGGGAACCCTGAAGCTTTCTTT
CASSPLSEQGNPEAFF
>-|TRBV29-1|TRBJ1-1|many
TGCAGCGTTTTCGGGGTGAACACTGAAGCTTTCTTT
CSVFGVNTEAFF
>TRBD1|TRBV28|TRBJ2-3|medium-sized
TGTGCCAGCAGTCGGGACAGTTACACAGATACGCAGTATTTT
CASSRDSYTDTQYF
>TRBD1|TRBV30|TRBJ1-5|many
TGTGCCTGGAGTCCTGGACAGGGATCCCAGCCCCAGCATTTT
CAWSPGQGSQPQHF
>-|TRBV20-1|TRBJ1-5|-
TGCAGTGCTAGAGATAGGACAGCGAGGGGTCAGCCCCAGCATTTT
CSARDRTARGQPQHF
>-|TRBV5-5|TRBJ1-5|many
TGTGCCAGCAGCTTGGTAGGCACTAGACAGCCCCAGCATTTT
CASSLVGTRQPQHF
>TRBD2|TRBV4-1|TRBJ2-3|many
TGCGCCAGCAGCCAAGTGTTTGCGGGAGGTGGAGATACGCAGTATTTT
CASSQVFAGGGDTQYF
>-|TRBV28|TRBJ2-3|medium-sized
TGTGCCAGCAGTCCTCAACTAGAATCACACACGGTAGATACGCAGTATTTT
CASSPQLESHTVDTQYF
>-|TRBV20-1|TRBJ2-7|many
TGCAGTGCTAGAGATAAAGCCGTAGTAGGGGAGGACTACTACGAGCAGTACTTC
CSARDKAVVGEDYYEQYF
>-|TRBV19|TRBJ1-1|many
TGTGCCAGTAGTATCTATTCCACGGACACTGAAGCTTTCTTT
CASSIYSTDTEAFF
>-|TRBV12-3/TRBV12-4|TRBJ1-5|many
TGTGCCAGCAGTCTACAGGGTTTTGGCAATCAGCCCCAGCATTTT
CASSLQGFGNQPQHF
>-|TRBV2|TRBJ2-1|-
TGTGCCAGCAACTCTCAACCTAGCTCCTACAATGAGCAGTTCTTC
CASNSQPSSYNEQFF
>TRBD2|TRBV5-1|TRBJ2-7|many
TGCGCCAGCAGCATAGCGGGGTCCGAGCAGTACTTC
CASSIAGSEQYF
>-|TRBV28|TRBJ2-7|many
TGTGCCAGCAGCCCCCGGGGCCTCGCGGAGCAGTACTTC
CASSPRGLAEQYF
>-|TRBV2|TRBJ1-5|many
TGTGCCAGCAGTGAAGTTGCGGAATATAGCAATCAGCCCCAGCATTTT
CASSEVAEYSNQPQHF
>-|TRBV4-3|TRBJ1-1|many
TGCGCCAGCAGCCAAGTCACGTTTCCCACTGAAGCTTTCTTT
CASSQVTFPTEAFF
>TRBD1|TRBV7-9|TRBJ2-7|many
TGTGCCAGCAGCCCACCCATCCCCGGGACAGGACCTTACGAGCAGTACTTC
CASSPPIPGTGPYEQYF
>TRBD1|TRBV27|TRBJ1-2|many
TGTGCCAGCAGTGCGGGACAGTCCGTCTGGGGCTACACCTTC
CASSAGQSVWGYTF
>TRBD2|TRBV7-8|TRBJ2-5|many
TGTGCCAGCAGCTTATGGGCGGGGGTGCCCCACATCCAAGAGACCCAGTACTTC
CASSLWAGVPHIQETQYF
>-|TRBV27|TRBJ2-3|many
TGTGCCAGCAGTTCGGCAGGGACCGCAGATACGCAGTATTTT
CASSSAGTADTQYF
>-|TRBV29-1|TRBJ1-5|medium-sized
TGCAGCGTTGGCCTGGGCGGAGGGGATCAGCCCCAGCATTTT
CSVGLGGGDQPQHF
>-|TRBV28|TRBJ1-5|many
TGTGCCAGCAGTTTATGGGGGAGAGAATATAGCAATCAGCCCCAGCATTTT
CASSLWGREYSNQPQHF
>-|TRBV7-8|TRBJ1-5|many
TGTGCCAGCAGCTGGACCGTTATGGATCAGCCCCAGCATTTT
CASSWTVMDQPQHF
>-|TRBV7-2|TRBJ2-3|many
TGTGCCAGCAGCTCACCAATATTGACAGGTAGCACAGATACGCAGTATTTT
CASSSPILTGSTDTQYF
>-|TRBV27|TRBJ1-2|many
TGTGCCAGCAGTCCAGCAGGAGGGGCGGGCCACTATGGCTACACCTTC
CASSPAGGAGHYGYTF
>-|TRBV6-6|TRBJ2-7|many
TGTGCCAGCAGTCCACCTGGGGCAGGGAGAAGCTACGAGCAGTACTTC
CASSPPGAGRSYEQYF
>-|TRBV6-9|TRBJ1-1|many
TGTGCCAGCAGCCCCAAATACACTGAAGCTTTCTTT
CASSPKYTEAFF
>TRBD1|TRBV30|TRBJ1-5|many
TGTGCCTGGAGTCTGGGACAGGGCAATCAGCCCCAGCATTTT
CAWSLGQGNQPQHF
>-|TRBV7-9|TRBJ2-7|many
TGTGCCAGCACCTCCAGGTCAAGAGAGCAGTACTTC
CASTSRSREQYF
>-|TRBV7-9|TRBJ2-7|many
TGTGCCAGCAGCTTCTCTGTGAGCGAGCAGTACTTC
CASSFSVSEQYF
>TRBD2|TRBV4-3|TRBJ2-1|many
TGCGCCAGCAGCCGCGGGACTAGCGGGAGAGCCTACAATGAGCAGTTCTTC
CASSRGTSGRAYNEQFF
>TRBD1|TRBV5-6|TRBJ2-3|-
TGTGCCAGCAGCTTGGGGACAGGACAAAGCACAGATACGCAGTATTTT
CASSLGTGQSTDTQYF
>-|TRBV7-8|TRBJ2-7|many
TGTGCCAGCAGCCCAGCCGGGGCGACCTACGAGCAGTACTTC
CASSPAGATYEQYF
>-|TRBV7-2|TRBJ2-1|many
TGTGCCAGCAGCTTGGACGGGGCCAATGAGCAGTTCTTC
CASSLDGANEQFF
>TRBD2|TRBV7-9|TRBJ2-1|many
TGTGCCAGCAGCACTAGCGGGAGGATAGATGAGCAGTTCTTC
CASSTSGRIDEQFF
>-|TRBV7-9|TRBJ2-7|many
TGTGCCAGCAGCCCTGTAGGGGCCTCCTACGAGCAGTACTTC
CASSPVGASYEQYF
>TRBD2|TRBV7-2|TRBJ2-3|medium-sized
TGTGCCAGCAGCTTGGCGGGAGGGGGAGATACGCAGTATTTT
CASSLAGGGDTQYF
>-|TRBV7-9|TRBJ2-7|many
TGTGCCAGCAGCTTAGCTAGAGGGACACACTCCTACGAGCAGTACTTC
CASSLARGTHSYEQYF
>TRBD2|TRBV20-1|TRBJ2-7|many
TGCAGTGCTACCCTTATAGCGGGGGCCGACGAGCAGTACTTC
CSATLIAGADEQYF
>TRBD1|TRBV4-3|TRBJ2-7|many
TGCGCCAGCAGCCAAGATCCGGACAGGGACTACGAGCAGTACTTC
CASSQDPDRDYEQYF
>-|TRBV5-5|TRBJ2-7|many
TGTGCCAGCAGCTTGGCAGGGCCAGCCTCCTACGAGCAGTACTTC
CASSLAGPASYEQYF
>TRBD1|TRBV7-9|TRBJ2-5|many
TGTGCCAGCAGCCCGAGGAGGGGACAGGCGATAGAGACCCAGTACTTC
CASSPRRGQAIETQYF